The 25 T cell receptor beta chains in this list originate from one sample, sequenced in a study of blood T cell repertoires in COVID-19. Profiling relied on immunoSEQ multiplex PCR, and the TCRdb table lists in-frame clones only, not all of them. Of roughly 31,000 clones detected, roughly 90% appear once; the ten largest clones hold approximately 25%. Material: peripheral blood. Receptors originate from a human donor with active COVID-19. The donor label of this sample is uncertain.

This clone was seen a few times. The V and J genes are TRBV19 and TRBJ2-7; 8 bases agree with TRBD1. V lost 3 bases, J lost 8 bases, and 12 bases stayed unmatched. This CDR3 contains 15 residues. The V gene's germline CDR1 is LNHDA and CDR2 SQIVND (reference sequence). CDR3 protein: CASSIYADRDPQQYF. The CDR3 nucleotides read TGTGCCAGTAGTATCTATGCGGACAGGGATCCCCAGCAGTACTTC.

The chain joins TRBV7-2 to TRBJ2-1, with D unresolved. Trimming removed 3 bases at V and 5 bases at J, with 8 bases between. The CDR3 is made up of 13 amino acids. The germline gives CDR1 SGHTA, CDR2 FQGNSA. CDR3 DNA: TGTGCCAGCAGCTTTAACATAAACAATGAGCAGTTCTTC. This sequence encodes CASSFNINNEQFF. Based on the CDR3 plus reference TRBV7-2 and TRBJ2-1, the full variable domain is GAGVSQSPSNKVTEKGKDVELRCDPISGHTALYWYRQSLGQGLEFLIYFQGNSAPDKSGLPSDRFSAERTGGSVSTLTIQRTQQEDSAVYLCASSFNINNEQFFGPGTRLTVL.

This chain joins TRBV6-5 and TRBJ2-7; 7 bases line up with TRBD1. From germline, CDR1 is MNHEY and CDR2 SVGAGI. CDR3 size: 14 residues. J gave up 2 bases and V 5 bases, and 6 bases lay outside the gene matches. DNA of the CDR3: TGTGCCAGCAGTAAGCCGGGACAGACCTACGAGCAGTACTTC. Its translation is CASSKPGQTYEQYF.

The chain employs TRBV19 and TRBJ2-7; 10 bases map to TRBD2. The CDR3 is 15 residues long. Germline V gene sequence: CDR1 LNHDA, CDR2 SQIVND (reference sequence). V was clipped by 3 bases and J by 7 bases; unmatched bases: 9. The CDR3 nucleotides read TGTGCCAGTAGTATTTGGGCTAGCGGGAGTCCGGAGCAGTACTTC. As protein: CASSIWASGSPEQYF.

The chain employs TRBV6-5 and TRBJ2-5; D not resolved. Germline V gives CDR1 MNHEY, CDR2 SVGAGI. The germline V and J ends were trimmed by 7 bases and 1 base, with 10 bases remaining between them. The CDR3 covers 13 residues. The DNA of the CDR3 is TGTGCCAGCAAGGTCGCGGTCCAAGAGACCCAGTACTTC. Translation gives CASKVAVQETQYF.

The chain recombines TRBV7-9 with TRBJ1-3; the match to TRBD1 covers 8 bases. V dropped 2 bases and J dropped 0; count of bases not matched to a gene: 12. The CDR3 length is 19 residues. Germline values: CDR1 SEHNR, CDR2 FQNEAQ (reference sequence). The CDR3 spells CASSLYPRQGSYSGNTIYF. The CDR3 DNA is TGTGCCAGCAGCTTATACCCTAGACAGGGGAGCTACTCTGGAAACACCATATATTTT.

V usage is TRBV2 and J usage is TRBJ2-1; 14 bases map to TRBD2. Germline trimming cut 6 bases from V and 5 bases from J; bases unmatched to any gene: 3. The CDR3 has 15 residues. From germline, CDR1 is SNHLY and CDR2 FYNNEI. CDR3 region: CASSPTSGGDNEQFF. CDR3 DNA sequence: TGTGCCAGCAGCCCGACTAGCGGGGGGGACAATGAGCAGTTCTTC.

The chain combines TRBV7-9 with TRBJ2-1; 14 nucleotides align to TRBD2. This CDR3 region has 17 residues. The V segment lost 5 bases and the J segment 6 bases; nucleotides outside the gene matches: 9. Germline CDR1 SEHNR, CDR2 FQNEAQ (reference sequence). CDR3 in amino acids: CASSPRLAGGPFNEQFF. CDR3 nucleotide sequence: TGTGCCAGCAGCCCAAGACTAGCGGGAGGGCCCTTCAATGAGCAGTTCTTC.

The rearrangement uses TRBV12-5 and TRBJ1-2; 7 bases line up with TRBD1. Germline V lookup: CDR1 LGHNT, CDR2 FRNRAP. With V trimmed by 4 bases and J by 4 bases, 12 bases remained unmatched. This CDR3 has 16 residues. CDR3 amino acids: CASGSKPGTATYGYTF. The CDR3 coding sequence is TGTGCTAGTGGTTCAAAACCCGGGACAGCCACCTATGGCTACACCTTC. Full variable domain (remainder filled in from reference TRBV12-5 and TRBJ1-2): DARVTQTPRHKVTEMGQEVTMRCQPILGHNTVFWYRQTMMQGLELLAYFRNRAPLDDSGMPKDRFSAEMPDATLATLKIQPSEPRDSAVYFCASGSKPGTATYGYTFGSGTRLTVV.

This sequence joins TRBV19 and TRBJ2-3; 8 nucleotides align to TRBD2. V was clipped by 7 bases and J by 5 bases; unmatched bases: 11. The CDR3 runs 15 residues. CDR1 is LNHDA, CDR2 SQIVND, per germline (reference sequence). The CDR3 region is CASTPGAGGGDTQYF. The CDR3 bases are TGTGCCAGTACCCCGGGGGCGGGGGGTGGAGATACGCAGTATTTT.

The DNA for the CDR3 is TGTGCCAGCAGTTATTGGGGCGCCGGGGCCAACGTCCTGACTTTC. Translating it yields CASSYWGAGANVLTF. The rearrangement uses TRBV6-5 and TRBJ2-6, with a weak D call TRBD1 (5 bases). The CDR3 contains 15 residues. Germline V gene sequence: CDR1 MNHEY, CDR2 SVGAGI. The germline V and J ends were trimmed by 3 bases and 4 bases, with 10 bases remaining between them.

The J gene is TRBJ2-6, the V gene TRBV2; D not resolved. Germline CDR1 is SNHLY and CDR2 is FYNNEI. This CDR3 is built from 15 residues. The ends were cut back, 3 bases at V and 2 bases at J, with 8 bases in the middle. CDR3 residues: CASSDTGPGANVLTF. CDR3 DNA: TGTGCCAGCAGTGATACTGGGCCTGGGGCCAACGTCCTGACTTTC.

The CDR3 sequence is CASSFMNRANYGYTF. The CDR3 bases are TGTGCCAGCAGCTTCATGAACAGGGCTAACTATGGCTACACCTTC. The J gene is TRBJ1-2, the V gene TRBV5-4; D is possibly TRBD1 (6 bases). Germline-derived CDR1 and CDR2 are SGHNT and YYREEE (reference sequence). CDR3 length equals 15 residues. V shed 2 bases and J shed 0 bases, with 11 bases lying between them.

In DNA, the CDR3 is TGTGCCAGTAGTATATATACAGACGGCACAGATACGCAGTATTTT. This gives the protein CASSIYTDGTDTQYF. V and J are TRBV19 and TRBJ2-3; D unclear. From germline, CDR1 is LNHDA and CDR2 SQIVND (reference sequence). The CDR3 runs to 15 residues. V dropped 2 bases and J dropped 1 base, with 10 bases sitting between them.

This clone came up once. The DNA for the CDR3 is TGTGCCAGCCAACAGGGGGTCAACAATGAGCAGTTCTTC. Residues: CASQQGVNNEQFF. J is TRBJ2-1 and V is TRBV5-4; TRBD1 aligns across 8 bases. Germline V gives CDR1 SGHNT, CDR2 YYREEE (reference sequence). J lost 5 bases, V lost 7 bases, and 5 bases had no gene match. The CDR3 consists of 13 residues.

The chain joins TRBV19 to TRBJ1-1, with TRBD1 identical over 11 bases. The CDR3 has 13 residues. CDR1 LNHDA and CDR2 SQIVND come from the germline V gene (reference sequence). V shed 8 bases and J 6 bases; nucleotides not matched to a gene: 5. CDR3 coding DNA: TGTGCCAGTTTCCGGGACAGGGGGTCTGAAGCTTTCTTT. The encoded protein is CASFRDRGSEAFF.

The J gene is TRBJ1-1, the V gene TRBV28; 7 bases align to TRBD1. CDR1 and CDR2 (germline): MDHEN, SYDVKM. The CDR3 extends over 16 amino acids. V trimming: 6 bases; J trimming: 4 bases; junction bases outside the gene matches: 14. CDR3 region: CASSLIRGRSGTEAFF. The CDR3 DNA reads TGTGCCAGCAGCCTGATCAGGGGGAGGAGTGGCACTGAAGCTTTCTTT. The whole variable domain, filled in from reference TRBV28 and TRBJ1-1, reads DVKVTQSSRYLVKRTGEKVFLECVQDMDHENMFWYRQDPGLGLRLIYFSYDVKMKEKGDIPEGYSVSREKKERFSLILESASTNQTSMYLCASSLIRGRSGTEAFFGQGTRLTVV.

The chain has TRBV10-3 and TRBJ2-3, with D possibly being TRBD2 (6 bases). V lost 7 bases and J lost 7, with 15 bases in between. The CDR3 runs to 13 residues. The germline V gene encodes CDR1 ENHRY and CDR2 SYGVKD. The chain's CDR3 is CAITGEEGNTQYF. Here the CDR3 DNA reads TGTGCCATCACTGGTGAGGAGGGAAATACGCAGTATTTT.

J is TRBJ2-2 and V is TRBV24-1; 7 positions agree with TRBD2. Trimming cost V 4 bases and J 7 bases; bases outside gene matches: 8. Germline V gene lookup returns CDR1 KGHDR and CDR2 SFDVKD. The CDR3 sequence is 15 residues long. In nucleotides, the CDR3 is TGTGCCACCAGTGAGGGGGGGGATAGTGACGGGGAGCTGTTTTTT. It specifies CATSEGGDSDGELFF.

The gene calls are TRBV6-2 or TRBV6-3 and TRBJ2-4; 7 bases are shared with TRBD1. This CDR3 has 19 residues. Trimming at V came to 0 bases and at J to 1 base, leaving 12 bases not matched to a gene. Germline V gives CDR1 MNHEY, CDR2 SVGEGT. This CDR3 reads CASSYSPGGYSAAKNIQYF. The CDR3, as DNA: TGTGCCAGCAGTTACTCTCCAGGGGGTTATTCTGCGGCCAAAAACATTCAGTACTTC.

The CDR3 is CASSPGLAADNEQFF. DNA for the CDR3: TGTGCCAGCTCACCGGGACTAGCGGCTGACAATGAGCAGTTCTTC. This sequence joins TRBV18 and TRBJ2-1; 11 nucleotides match TRBD2. With 3 bases clipped from V and 5 bases from J, the junction kept 3 bases outside the gene matches. Germline V gives CDR1 KGHSH, CDR2 LQKENI. The CDR3 loop spans 15 amino acids.

This chain links TRBV7-2 with TRBJ2-1, with 7 bases matching TRBD2. Germline CDR1 reads SGHTA; CDR2 reads FQGNSA. J was trimmed by 2 bases and V by 4 bases; bases with no gene match: 11. The CDR3 spans 17 residues. This CDR3 reads CASSSLPGGGTYNEQFF. CDR3 sequence (DNA): TGTGCCAGCAGCTCACTCCCAGGCGGGGGAACCTACAATGAGCAGTTCTTC.

V and J are TRBV27 and TRBJ1-1; tentative D call: TRBD1 (6 bases). CDR1 and CDR2 from the germline V gene are MNHEY and SMNVEV (reference sequence). The CDR3 length is 15 residues. The V end was cut by 5 bases, the J end by 0 bases, with 13 bases between. In DNA, the CDR3 is TGTGCCAGCAGTCTTAACAGGGCTATGAACACTGAAGCTTTCTTT. Protein sequence: CASSLNRAMNTEAFF.

CDR3 sequence: CASSLGRTSGRPEQFF. CDR3 in DNA: TGTGCCAGCAGCTTGGGTCGGACTAGCGGGAGGCCTGAGCAGTTCTTC. This chain joins TRBV7-2 and TRBJ2-1, with 14 nucleotides matching TRBD2. Germline values: CDR1 SGHTA, CDR2 FQGNSA. Trimming at V came to 3 bases and at J to 9 bases, leaving 7 bases not matched to a gene. The CDR3 contains 16 residues.

The J gene is TRBJ1-4, the V gene TRBV7-9; 8 bases fit TRBD1. Germline trimming cut 3 bases from V and 7 bases from J; bases unmatched to any gene: 13. Germline CDR1 reads SEHNR; CDR2 reads FQNEAQ (reference sequence). This CDR3 region has 17 residues. In DNA form, the CDR3 reads TGTGCCAGCAGCTTCTCAAGGACAGGGCCGTTAGGTGAAAAACTGTTTTTT. It encodes CASSFSRTGPLGEKLFF.